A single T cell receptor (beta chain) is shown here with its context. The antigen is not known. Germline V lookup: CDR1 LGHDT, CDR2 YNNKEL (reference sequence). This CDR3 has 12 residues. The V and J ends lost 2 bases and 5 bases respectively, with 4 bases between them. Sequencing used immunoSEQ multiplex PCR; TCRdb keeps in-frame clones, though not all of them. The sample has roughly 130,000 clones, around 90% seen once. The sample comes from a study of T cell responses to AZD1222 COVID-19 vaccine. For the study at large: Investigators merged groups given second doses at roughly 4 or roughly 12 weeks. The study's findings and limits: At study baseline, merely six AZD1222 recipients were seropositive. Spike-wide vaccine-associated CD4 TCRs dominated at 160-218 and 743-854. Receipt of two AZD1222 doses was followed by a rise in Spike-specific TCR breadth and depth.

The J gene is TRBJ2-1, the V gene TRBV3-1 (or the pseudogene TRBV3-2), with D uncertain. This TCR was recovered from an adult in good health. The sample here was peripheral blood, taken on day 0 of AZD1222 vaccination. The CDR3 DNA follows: TGTGCCAGCAGCCAAATGGACAATGAGCAGTTCTTC. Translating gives CASSQMDNEQFF.